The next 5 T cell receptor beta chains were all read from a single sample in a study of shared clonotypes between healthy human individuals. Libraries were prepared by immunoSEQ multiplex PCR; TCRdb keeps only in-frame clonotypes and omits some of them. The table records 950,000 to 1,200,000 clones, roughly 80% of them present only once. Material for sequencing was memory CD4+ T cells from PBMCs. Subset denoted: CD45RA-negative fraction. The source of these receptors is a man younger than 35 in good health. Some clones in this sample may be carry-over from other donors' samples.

CDR3 in amino acids: CASGTDSNNYGYTF. The CDR3 DNA sequence: TGCGCCAGCGGGACGGACTCCAACAACTATGGCTACACCTTC. V usage is TRBV5-1 and J usage is TRBJ1-2; D is possibly TRBD1 (5 bases). Trimming took 7 bases from V and 2 from J, leaving 15 bases between them. The CDR3 runs 14 residues. The germline V gene has CDR1 SGHRS and CDR2 YFSETQ.

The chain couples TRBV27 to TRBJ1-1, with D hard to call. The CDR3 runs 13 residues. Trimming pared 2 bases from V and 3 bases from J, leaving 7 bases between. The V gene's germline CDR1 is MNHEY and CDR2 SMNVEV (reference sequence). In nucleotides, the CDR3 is TGTGCCAGCAGTTTAAACGCTCACACTGAAGCTTTCTTT. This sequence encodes CASSLNAHTEAFF.

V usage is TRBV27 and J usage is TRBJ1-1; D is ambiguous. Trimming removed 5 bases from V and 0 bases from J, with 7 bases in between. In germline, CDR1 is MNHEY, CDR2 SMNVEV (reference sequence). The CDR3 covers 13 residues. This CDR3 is CASSGPMNTEAFF. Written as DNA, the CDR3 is TGTGCCAGCAGTGGGCCGATGAACACTGAAGCTTTCTTT.

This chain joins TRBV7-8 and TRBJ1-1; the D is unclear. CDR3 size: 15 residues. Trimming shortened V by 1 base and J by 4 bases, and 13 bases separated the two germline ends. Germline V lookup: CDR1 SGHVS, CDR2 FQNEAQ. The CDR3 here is CASSLGTGYSTEAFF. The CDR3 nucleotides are TGTGCCAGCAGCTTAGGTACGGGGTACAGCACTGAAGCTTTCTTT.

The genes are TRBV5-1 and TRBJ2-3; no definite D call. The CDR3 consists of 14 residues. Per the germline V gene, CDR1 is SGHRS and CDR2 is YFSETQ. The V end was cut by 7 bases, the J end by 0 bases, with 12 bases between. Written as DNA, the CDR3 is TGCGCCAGCGATGAGTACGTTAGCACAGATACGCAGTATTTT. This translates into CASDEYVSTDTQYF.